The sequence of this TCR beta chain was determined in a study of blood T cell repertoires in COVID-19. Across the whole study: Some COVID-19 samples were acute and others convalescent; all came from the United States, Italy and Spain. PBMCs, B-cell-depleted T cells, or T cells provided the cDNA or gDNA that made up the material.

The length of the CDR3 is 14 residues. Deletions cut 6 bases from V and 7 bases from J, with 16 bases between. CDR1 is MDHEN, CDR2 SYDVKM, per germline. This clone turned up a few times. In the original workflow: Estimated nucleated cell counts came from reference gene primer amplification. Sequencing was performed with immunoSEQ multiplex PCR; in TCRdb, only in-frame clones are kept and a portion is missing. The DNA gave D and trimming, while V, J and clone size come from that table. The sample consists of roughly 300,000 clones, about four fifths of them appearing once. The chain carries TRBV28 and TRBJ1-5, with a tentative D call TRBD1 (6 bases). The sequence was collected from a woman aged 45-65 years who had recovered from COVID-19. Material: peripheral blood. CDR3 in DNA: TGTGCCAGCAGACAGGGTGGTCTCTGGCAGCCCCAGCATTTT. This translates into CASRQGGLWQPQHF.